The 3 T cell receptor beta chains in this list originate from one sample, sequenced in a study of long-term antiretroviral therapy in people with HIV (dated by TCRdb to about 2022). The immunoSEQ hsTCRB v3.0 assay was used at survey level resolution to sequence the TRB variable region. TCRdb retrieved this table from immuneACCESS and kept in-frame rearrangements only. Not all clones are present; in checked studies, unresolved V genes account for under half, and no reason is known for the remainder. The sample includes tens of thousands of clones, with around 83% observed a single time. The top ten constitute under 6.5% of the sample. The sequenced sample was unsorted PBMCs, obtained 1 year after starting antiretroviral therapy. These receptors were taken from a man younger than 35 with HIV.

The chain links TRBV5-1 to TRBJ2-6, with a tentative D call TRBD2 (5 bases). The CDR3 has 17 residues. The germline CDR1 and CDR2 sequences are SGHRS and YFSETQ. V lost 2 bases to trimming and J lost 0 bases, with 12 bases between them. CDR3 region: CASSFLTTSSGANVLTF. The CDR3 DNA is TGCGCCAGCAGCTTCTTGACTACAAGCTCTGGGGCCAACGTCCTGACTTTC.

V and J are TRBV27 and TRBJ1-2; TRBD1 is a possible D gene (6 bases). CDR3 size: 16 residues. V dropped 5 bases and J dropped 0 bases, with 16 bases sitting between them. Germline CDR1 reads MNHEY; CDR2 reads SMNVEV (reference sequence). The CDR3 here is CASSQYIQGTNYGYTF. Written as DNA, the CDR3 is TGTGCCAGCAGTCAATACATTCAGGGGACTAACTATGGCTACACCTTC.

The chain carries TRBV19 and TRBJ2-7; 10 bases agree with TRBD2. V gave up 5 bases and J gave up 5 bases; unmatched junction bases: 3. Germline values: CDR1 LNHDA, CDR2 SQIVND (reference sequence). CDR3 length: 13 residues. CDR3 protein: CASSALAGDEQYF. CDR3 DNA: TGTGCCAGTAGTGCCCTAGCGGGGGACGAGCAGTACTTC.